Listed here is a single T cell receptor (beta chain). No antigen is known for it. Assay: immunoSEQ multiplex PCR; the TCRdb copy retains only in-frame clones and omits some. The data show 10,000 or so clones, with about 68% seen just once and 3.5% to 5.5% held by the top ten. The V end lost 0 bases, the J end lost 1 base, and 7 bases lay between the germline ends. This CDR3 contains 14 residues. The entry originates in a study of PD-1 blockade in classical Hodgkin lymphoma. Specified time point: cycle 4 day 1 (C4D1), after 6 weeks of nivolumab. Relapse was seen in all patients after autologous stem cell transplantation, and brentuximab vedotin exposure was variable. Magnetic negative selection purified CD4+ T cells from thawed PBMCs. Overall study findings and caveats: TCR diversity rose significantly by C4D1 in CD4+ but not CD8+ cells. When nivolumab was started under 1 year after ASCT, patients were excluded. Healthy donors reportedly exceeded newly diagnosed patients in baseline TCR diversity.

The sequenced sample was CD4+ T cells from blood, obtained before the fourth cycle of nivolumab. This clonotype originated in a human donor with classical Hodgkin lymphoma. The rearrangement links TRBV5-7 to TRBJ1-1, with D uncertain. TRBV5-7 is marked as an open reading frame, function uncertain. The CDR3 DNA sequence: TGTGCCAGCAGCTTGGCCGCTTCGAACACTGAAGCTTTCTTT. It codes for CASSLAASNTEAFF.